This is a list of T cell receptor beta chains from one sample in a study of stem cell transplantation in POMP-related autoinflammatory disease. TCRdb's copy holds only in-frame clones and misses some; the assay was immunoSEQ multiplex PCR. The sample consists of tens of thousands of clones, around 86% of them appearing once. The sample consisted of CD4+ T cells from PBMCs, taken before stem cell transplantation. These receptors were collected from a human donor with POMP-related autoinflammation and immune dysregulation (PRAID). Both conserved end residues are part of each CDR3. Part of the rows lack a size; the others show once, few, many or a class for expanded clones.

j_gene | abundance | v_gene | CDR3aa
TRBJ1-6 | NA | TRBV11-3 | CASSLDSYSPLHF
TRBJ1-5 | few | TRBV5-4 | CASSSGTGTNQPQHF
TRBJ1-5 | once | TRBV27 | CASSLGQGNQPQHF
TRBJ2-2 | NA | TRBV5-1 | CASSLGITGELFF
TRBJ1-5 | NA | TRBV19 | CASSIELGRILYSNQPQHF
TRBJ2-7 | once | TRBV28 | CASSDPGQGFYSYEQYF
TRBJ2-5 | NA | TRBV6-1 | CASMEGVWETQYF
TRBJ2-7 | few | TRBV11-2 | CASIPLSASLGEQYF
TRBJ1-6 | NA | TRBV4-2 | CASSQGQDNSPLHF
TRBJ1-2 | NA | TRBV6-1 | CASSEGDRGGYTF
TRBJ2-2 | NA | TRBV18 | CASSYANTGELFF
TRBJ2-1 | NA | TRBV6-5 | CASSPLAGGYNEQFF
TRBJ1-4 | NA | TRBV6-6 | CASTPGENEKLFF
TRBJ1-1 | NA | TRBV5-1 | CASSLARGHRSRYTEAFF
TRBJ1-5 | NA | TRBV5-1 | CASSWDSSNQPQHF